The sequence of this T cell receptor (beta chain) was determined in a study of T cell repertoires in cytomegalovirus infection. Study details: The public TCR beta signatures pointed to both CMV infection and matching HLA type.

Trimming shortened V by 7 bases and J by 5 bases, and 8 bases separated the two germline ends. Looked up from germline, CDR1 is MNHNY and CDR2 is SVGAGI (reference sequence). The CDR3 length is 11 residues. In its sample, this clonotype was seen a few times. Its specificity is not known. TCRdb re-derived calls from the reads in MiXCR, one entry per CDR3 protein. The data contain roughly 600,000 distinct CDR3 sequences, 20% to 30% of them seen just once; the ten biggest clones take up approximately 8.2%. Study-level findings and limits: In two of eight donors, the top clonotype was HLA-C-restricted CMV-specific. Identification of carriers of CMV plus the relevant HLA was performed using cumulative public TCR beta family frequency.

The specimen sequenced was CD8+ T cells from PBMCs. This TCR was recovered from a human donor in good health (CMV status not recorded). Some clones in this sample may be carry-over from other donors' samples. The rearrangement links TRBV6-6 to TRBJ1-1; unclear D gene. CDR3 bases: TGTGCCAGCAATGACCGGACTGAAGCTTTCTTT. Translation: CASNDRTEAFF.